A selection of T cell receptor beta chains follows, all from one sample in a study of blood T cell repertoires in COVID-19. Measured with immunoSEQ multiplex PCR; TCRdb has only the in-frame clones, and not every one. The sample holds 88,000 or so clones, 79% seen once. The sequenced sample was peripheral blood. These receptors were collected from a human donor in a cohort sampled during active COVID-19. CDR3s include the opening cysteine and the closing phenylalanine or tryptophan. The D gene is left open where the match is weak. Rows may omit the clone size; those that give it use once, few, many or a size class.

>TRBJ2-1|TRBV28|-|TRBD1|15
TGTGCCAGCAGACCAACCGGGACAGGGGGGGATGAGCAGTTCTTC
CASRPTGTGGDEQFF
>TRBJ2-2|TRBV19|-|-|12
TGTGCCAGCCCGACAGGCACCGGGGAGCTGTTTTTT
CASPTGTGELFF
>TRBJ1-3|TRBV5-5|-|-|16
TGTGCCAGCAGCTTGGACAGCCCACTCTCTGGAAACACCATATATTTT
CASSLDSPLSGNTIYF
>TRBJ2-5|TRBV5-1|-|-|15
TGCGCCAGCAGCTTGGCTGACGGAGCTAAAGAGACCCAGTACTTC
CASSLADGAKETQYF
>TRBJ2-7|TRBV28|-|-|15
TGTGCCAGCAGACCGGGACTTCTCCGCCCTAACGAGCAGTACTTC
CASRPGLLRPNEQYF
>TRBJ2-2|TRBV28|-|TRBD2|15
TGTGCCAGCAGTGGGCCGGGGGGTGGCACCGGGGAGCTGTTTTTT
CASSGPGGGTGELFF
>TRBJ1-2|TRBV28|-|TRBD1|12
TGTGCCAGCAGCCAGACAGGGAATGGCTACACCTTC
CASSQTGNGYTF
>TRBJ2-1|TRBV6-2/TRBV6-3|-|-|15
TGTGCCAGCAGTTACGGGGGGGCGGCCTACAATGAGCAGTTCTTC
CASSYGGAAYNEQFF
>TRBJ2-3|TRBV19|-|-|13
TGTGCCACCTTACCCGGGAGTTCGGATACGCAGTATTTT
CATLPGSSDTQYF
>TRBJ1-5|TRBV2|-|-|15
TGTGCCAGTAAAATCCTGAGGGAGGGCAATCAGCCCCAGCATTTT
CASKILREGNQPQHF
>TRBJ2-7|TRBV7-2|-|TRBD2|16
TGTGCCAGCAGCTCCGGACTAGCGGGAGATAGGTACGAGCAGTACTTC
CASSSGLAGDRYEQYF
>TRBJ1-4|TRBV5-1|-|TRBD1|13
TGCGCCAGCAGCTGGACAGGGTTTGAAAAACTGTTTTTT
CASSWTGFEKLFF
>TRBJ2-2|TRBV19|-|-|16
TGTGCCAGTAGTCCCCGTCTGGAGGGGAACACCGGGGAGCTGTTTTTT
CASSPRLEGNTGELFF
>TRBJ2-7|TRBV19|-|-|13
TGTGCCAGTAGTGCAGCACTACAGGACGAGCAGTACTTC
CASSAALQDEQYF
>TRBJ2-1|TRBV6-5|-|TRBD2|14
TGTGCCAGCAGTTACTCGGGACTAGGTTCTGAGCAGTTCTTC
CASSYSGLGSEQFF
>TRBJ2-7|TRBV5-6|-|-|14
TGTGCCAGCAGCCCCAGGCCGGTATCCTCCGAGCAGTACTTC
CASSPRPVSSEQYF
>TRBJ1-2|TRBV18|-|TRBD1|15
TGTGCCAGCTCGCAGACAGGGACGTCTCGCTATGGCTACACCTTC
CASSQTGTSRYGYTF
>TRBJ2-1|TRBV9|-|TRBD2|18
TGTGCCAGCAGCTTGCGACTAGCGGAGGGGAGTTCCTACAATGAGCAGTTCTTC
CASSLRLAEGSSYNEQFF
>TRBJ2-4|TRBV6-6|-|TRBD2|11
TGTGCCACCTGGGGGGGGAACATTCAGTACTTC
CATWGGNIQYF
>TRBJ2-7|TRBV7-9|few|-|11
TGTGCCAGCAGCTTAGGGAGGCTTGGAGACTTC
CASSLGRLGDF
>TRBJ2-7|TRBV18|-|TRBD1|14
TGTGCCAGCTCAGGAACAGGGGTCGTTTACGAGCAGTACTTC
CASSGTGVVYEQYF
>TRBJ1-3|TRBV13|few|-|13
TGTGCCAGCTCAGTGGGCGCTGGAAACACCATATATTTT
CASSVGAGNTIYF
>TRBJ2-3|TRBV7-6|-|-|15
TGTGCCAGCAGTCAGCCCGGAGTAGCCGCAGATACGCAGTATTTT
CASSQPGVAADTQYF
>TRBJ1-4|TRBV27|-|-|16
TGTGCCAGCAGTGACCGAGCGGGCCAGACTAATGAAAAACTGTTTTTT
CASSDRAGQTNEKLFF
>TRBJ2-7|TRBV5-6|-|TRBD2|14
TGTGCCAGCAACCTAGCGGGTTCGTCCTACGAGCAGTACTTC
CASNLAGSSYEQYF
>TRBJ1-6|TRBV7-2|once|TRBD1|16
TGTGCCAGCAGCCCATATTCCCGGGACAGTGGATCACCCCTCCACTTT
CASSPYSRDSGSPLHF
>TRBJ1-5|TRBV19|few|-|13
TGTGCCACCTCGGGCAGGGAGGGTCAGCCCCAGCATTTT
CATSGREGQPQHF
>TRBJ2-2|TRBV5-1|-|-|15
TGCGCCAGCAGCTTAAGGACCCCTCGGGGCGGGGAGCTGTTTTTT
CASSLRTPRGGELFF
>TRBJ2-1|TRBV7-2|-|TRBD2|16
TGTGCCAGCAGCCCGGCGGGGGGGCTTCCCTACAATGAGCAGTTCTTC
CASSPAGGLPYNEQFF
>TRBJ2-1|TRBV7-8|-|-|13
TGTGCCAGCAGCGGGAGTTCCTACAATGAGCAGTTCTTC
CASSGSSYNEQFF